This T cell receptor beta chain was recovered during a study of T cell responses to AZD1222 COVID-19 vaccine. About the research overall: Pooled together were second doses at about 4 or about 12 weeks. Study-wide results and caveats: None of the repertoires were sampled until the peak T cell response had passed. White British donors predominated, females outnumbered males, and clonal diversity was possibly underestimated. Baseline testing showed seropositivity in only five to seven AZD1222 recipients.

The protocol was immunoSEQ multiplex PCR, while the TCRdb copy is restricted to in-frame clones and leaves out a portion. The sample records tens of thousands of clones, about 83% being singletons. This CDR3 contains 15 residues. In germline, CDR1 is DFQATT, CDR2 SNEGSKA (reference sequence). V shed 3 bases and J 4 bases; nucleotides not matched to a gene: 10. A remark on this clone: Its specificity is unknown.

The chain is built from TRBV20-1 and TRBJ2-7; 9 nucleotides match TRBD2. This receptor was obtained from an adult in good health. This sample comprised peripheral blood, obtained on day 0 of AZD1222 vaccination. CDR3: CSASGVLAGRYEQYF. The CDR3 DNA follows: TGCAGTGCTAGTGGTGTTCTAGCGGGACGGTACGAGCAGTACTTC.